Shown below are 25 T cell receptor beta chains from a single sample sequenced in a study of CD8 T cells in Susac syndrome (dated by TCRdb to between 2018 and 2021). Library preparation used the immunoSEQ multiplex PCR assay. RNA was extracted using the RNeasy kit, and about 0.45 to 1 microgram was reverse transcribed with random hexamers. Clones were called with MiXCR by TCRdb after fastp trimmed the public reads at Q25, and only in-frame beta chains were retained. For every CDR3 protein sequence, its rows merge into one entry that carries the most common genes and DNA. This sample has around 140,000 distinct CDR3 sequences in its table, and approximately 95% of those were observed once. Jointly, the top ten make up approximately 0.11% of the sample. Sequenced material: CD4+ T cells from PBMCs. These receptors were taken from a human donor with multiple sclerosis.

This clonotype has a single count. The V call is TRBV7-9, the J call TRBJ2-3; TRBD1 agrees at 7 bases. The germline gives CDR1 SEHNR, CDR2 FQNEAQ (reference sequence). V shed 5 bases, J shed 3 bases, and the junction held 17 bases outside the gene matches. The CDR3 totals 18 residues. CDR3: CASSPTPRGTGMTDTQYF. In nucleotides, the CDR3 is TGTGCCAGCAGCCCTACGCCCAGGGGGACGGGAATGACAGATACGCAGTATTTT.

The gene calls are TRBV6-5 and TRBJ1-1; D ambiguous. The CDR3 spans 15 residues. The germline V and J ends were trimmed by 8 bases and 0 bases, with 16 bases remaining between them. Germline V lookup: CDR1 MNHEY, CDR2 SVGAGI. The CDR3 protein is CASRPDGYMNTEAFF. DNA for the CDR3: TGTGCCAGCCGACCGGACGGATACATGAACACTGAAGCTTTCTTT.

J is TRBJ2-3 and V is TRBV29-1; D gene ambiguous. Germline CDR1 reads SQVTM; CDR2 reads ANQGSEA. The CDR3 covers 14 residues. Trimming took off 7 bases at V and 0 bases at J, with 14 bases between the two ends. The CDR3 coding sequence is TGCAGCGGGAAATTACTTACTAGCACAGATACGCAGTATTTT. It is translated as CSGKLLTSTDTQYF.

The chain couples TRBV2 to TRBJ1-1; 10 nucleotides agree with TRBD1. The length of the CDR3 is 14 residues. The germline gives CDR1 SNHLY, CDR2 FYNNEI. J lost 6 bases, V lost 8 bases, and 9 bases had no gene match. The CDR3: CASYKIGTGAEAFF. The CDR3 DNA is TGTGCCAGCTATAAAATTGGGACAGGGGCTGAAGCTTTCTTT.

The gene calls are TRBV20-1 and TRBJ2-7; 9 bases line up with TRBD2. Germline assignment: CDR1 DFQATT and CDR2 SNEGSKA (reference sequence). The CDR3 has 17 amino acids. Losses at the gene ends were 6 bases for V and 2 bases for J; bases not matched to a gene: 17. The DNA of the CDR3 is TGCAGTGCACTTACACGTGGTCCTAGCGGGACGACCTACGAGCAGTACTTC. This gives the protein CSALTRGPSGTTYEQYF.

This chain joins TRBV7-9 and TRBJ1-1; no firm D call. Trimming cost V 5 bases and J 1 base, with 8 bases left between them. The CDR3 has 13 amino acids. From germline, CDR1 is SEHNR and CDR2 FQNEAQ (reference sequence). The CDR3: CASSNKGNTEAFF. In DNA form, the CDR3 reads TGTGCCAGCAGCAATAAGGGGAACACTGAAGCTTTCTTT. Variable domain in full (rest from reference TRBV7-9 and TRBJ1-1): DTGVSQNPRHKITKRGQNVTFRCDPISEHNRLYWYRQTLGQGPEFLTYFQNEAQLEKSRLLSDRFSAERPKGSFSTLEIQRTEQGDSAMYLCASSNKGNTEAFFGQGTRLTVV.

The genes are TRBV30 and TRBJ2-4; D perhaps matches TRBD1 (6 bases). Deletions cut 3 bases from V and 0 bases from J, with 9 bases between. The germline CDR1 and CDR2 sequences are GTSNPN and SVGIG (reference sequence). This CDR3 has 14 residues. This CDR3 is CAWSRGKAKNIQYF. CDR3 nucleotide sequence: TGTGCCTGGAGCAGGGGAAAAGCCAAAAACATTCAGTACTTC.

This clonotype has only one observation. The chain has TRBV11-2 and TRBJ2-7; unclear D gene. V lost 5 bases and J lost 2, with 10 bases in between. The CDR3 has 13 residues. Germline V CDR1 and CDR2: SGHAT, FQNNGV. The CDR3 spells CASSAVRTYEQYF. For the CDR3, the DNA is TGTGCCAGCAGCGCTGTCAGGACCTACGAGCAGTACTTC. The variable domain in full, completed from reference TRBV11-2 and TRBJ2-7, reads EAGVAQSPRYKIIEKRQSVAFWCNPISGHATLYWYQQILGQGPKLLIQFQNNGVVDDSQLPKDRFSAERLKGVDSTLKIQPAKLEDSAVYLCASSAVRTYEQYFGPGTRLTVT.

The V call is TRBV6-5, the J call TRBJ2-1, with a possible D match to TRBD1 (6 bases). Germline-derived CDR1 and CDR2 are MNHEY and SVGAGI. V shed 7 bases and J shed 3 bases, with 13 bases lying between them. CDR3 size: 14 residues. The DNA for the CDR3 is TGTGCCAGCAAAGGGGGTCTAGTCTACAATGAGCAGTTCTTC. Protein: CASKGGLVYNEQFF.

CDR3 nucleotides: TGTGCCAGCAGTTTCGGGGGCCTGACCGGGGAGCTGTTTTTT. As protein: CASSFGGLTGELFF. V and J are TRBV12-3 or TRBV12-4 and TRBJ2-2; D is possibly TRBD1 or TRBD2 (6 bases each). Trimming took 3 bases from V and 5 from J, leaving 10 bases between them. This CDR3 is 14 amino acids long.

The chain joins TRBV19 to TRBJ2-1; 10 positions match TRBD2. The CDR3 length is 15 residues. Losses at the gene ends were 7 bases for V and 4 bases for J; bases not matched to a gene: 7. CDR1 and CDR2 from the germline V gene are LNHDA and SQIVND (reference sequence). The CDR3 loop is CASKREREGYNEQFF. The CDR3 nucleotides are TGTGCCAGTAAAAGAGAGCGGGAGGGTTACAATGAGCAGTTCTTC.

The chain is built from TRBV24-1 and TRBJ2-3; D could derive from TRBD1 or TRBD2 (5 bases each). The CDR3 runs 13 residues. The germline V gene has CDR1 KGHDR and CDR2 SFDVKD. The ends were cut back, 7 bases at V and 1 base at J, with 8 bases in the middle. The CDR3: CATRRGGTDTQYF. The DNA of the CDR3 is TGTGCCACCAGGAGGGGAGGCACAGATACGCAGTATTTT.

This clonotype was recorded a few times. V and J are TRBV6-1 and TRBJ2-7; D is unresolved. The ends were cut back, 6 bases at V and 3 bases at J, with 9 bases in the middle. CDR3 size: 12 residues. Germline assignment: CDR1 MNHNS and CDR2 SASEGT. CDR3 protein: CASRSNYYEQYF. The CDR3 bases are TGTGCCAGCAGGTCCAATTACTACGAGCAGTACTTC.

The chain has TRBV3-1 and TRBJ2-3; 13 bases map to TRBD2. CDR1 LGHDT and CDR2 YNNKEL come from the germline V gene (reference sequence). V shed 4 bases and J 9 bases; nucleotides not matched to a gene: 7. This CDR3 is built from 15 residues. The CDR3 region is CASSPWTSGSRTQYF. CDR3 DNA sequence: TGTGCCAGCAGCCCCTGGACTAGCGGGAGTCGGACGCAGTATTTT.

The chain links TRBV3-1 to TRBJ1-2; D gene ambiguous. V lost 1 base and J 3 bases, leaving 9 bases between the germline ends. Germline assignment: CDR1 LGHDT and CDR2 YNNKEL (reference sequence). The CDR3 length is 14 residues. As DNA, the CDR3 is TGTGCCAGCAGCCAAGGTATCAAGGACTATGGCTACACCTTC. This gives the protein CASSQGIKDYGYTF.

The chain is built from TRBV29-1 and TRBJ2-3; D is undetermined. This CDR3 has 13 residues. Germline V lookup: CDR1 SQVTM, CDR2 ANQGSEA. V was pared by 3 bases and J by 0 bases, with 7 bases between. CDR3 nucleotide sequence: TGCAGCGTTGAGGACCCAAGCACAGATACGCAGTATTTT. It translates to CSVEDPSTDTQYF.

The chain employs TRBV24-1 and TRBJ2-1; possibly TRBD1 for D (5 bases). Per the germline V gene, CDR1 is KGHDR and CDR2 is SFDVKD. The CDR3 runs to 15 residues. V lost 1 base, J lost 5 bases, and 11 bases lay in between. CDR3 bases: TGTGCCACCAGTGATTTCGAAACAGGAGACAATGAGCAGTTCTTC. Residues: CATSDFETGDNEQFF.

The chain combines TRBV24-1 with TRBJ1-5; unclear D gene. V lost 0 bases and J lost 1, with 3 bases in between. The CDR3 sequence is 14 residues long. Germline values: CDR1 KGHDR, CDR2 SFDVKD. CDR3 protein: CATSDLVSNQPQHF. In DNA form, the CDR3 reads TGTGCCACCAGTGATTTGGTGAGCAATCAGCCCCAGCATTTT.

V gene TRBV28 combines with J gene TRBJ2-7; D remains ambiguous. Germline V gene lookup returns CDR1 MDHEN and CDR2 SYDVKM. Trimming left V 4 bases short and J 2 bases short, with 12 bases between. The CDR3 spans 14 residues. This CDR3 is CASSSPGQPYEQYF. The CDR3 coding sequence is TGTGCCAGCAGTTCTCCTGGGCAGCCCTACGAGCAGTACTTC.

This clonotype was detected a few times. The chain employs TRBV3-1 and TRBJ2-7, with unresolved D. Trimming took 0 bases from V and 1 from J, leaving 7 bases between them. The germline V gene encodes CDR1 LGHDT and CDR2 YNNKEL (reference sequence). The length of the CDR3 is 14 residues. CDR3 in DNA: TGTGCCAGCAGCCAAGATCAGACTTCCTACGAGCAGTACTTC. Protein sequence: CASSQDQTSYEQYF.

The chain is built from TRBV9 and TRBJ1-3; unclear D gene. Per germline, CDR1 SGDLS and CDR2 YYNGEE. The CDR3 is made up of 16 amino acids. Trimming removed 4 bases at V and 4 bases at J, with 18 bases between. The CDR3 DNA is TGTGCCAGCAGCCCCCGAGATGCGGAATGGGGAAACACCATATATTTT. Encoded protein: CASSPRDAEWGNTIYF.

This rearrangement joins TRBV15 to TRBJ1-5; the match to TRBD1 covers 8 bases. Looked up from germline, CDR1 is LNHNV and CDR2 is YYDKDF (reference sequence). V lost 0 bases, J lost 2 bases, and 3 bases stayed unmatched. The CDR3 covers 16 residues. The CDR3 sequence is CATSRDLDRGNQPQHF. The CDR3 nucleotides are TGTGCCACCAGCAGAGATCTGGACAGGGGCAATCAGCCCCAGCATTTT.

The chain joins TRBV24-1 to TRBJ1-1; D not resolved. The V gene's germline CDR1 is KGHDR and CDR2 SFDVKD. V lost 5 bases and J lost 1, with 16 bases in between. This CDR3 comprises 16 residues. CDR3 nucleotides: TGTGCCACCAGTGCCCAAGTCGGTCGGGGGAACACTGAAGCTTTCTTT. Translation gives CATSAQVGRGNTEAFF.

The rearrangement links TRBV7-2 to TRBJ2-7; 12 nucleotides line up with TRBD2. The CDR3 has 19 amino acids. V dropped 4 bases and J dropped 4; count of bases not matched to a gene: 17. Germline V CDR1 and CDR2: SGHTA, FQGNSA. CDR3 region: CASSSQNAASGGASYEQYF. The CDR3 coding sequence is TGTGCCAGCAGCTCTCAAAATGCGGCTAGCGGGGGGGCCTCGTACGAGCAGTACTTC.

V is TRBV7-2 and J is TRBJ2-7; 9 positions match TRBD1. Trimming took 9 bases from V and 5 from J; bases not matched to a gene: 2. This CDR3 region has 11 residues. CDR1 is SGHTA, CDR2 FQGNSA, per germline. This chain's CDR3 is CASGTGNEQYF. The CDR3 DNA follows: TGTGCCAGTGGGACAGGGAACGAGCAGTACTTC.